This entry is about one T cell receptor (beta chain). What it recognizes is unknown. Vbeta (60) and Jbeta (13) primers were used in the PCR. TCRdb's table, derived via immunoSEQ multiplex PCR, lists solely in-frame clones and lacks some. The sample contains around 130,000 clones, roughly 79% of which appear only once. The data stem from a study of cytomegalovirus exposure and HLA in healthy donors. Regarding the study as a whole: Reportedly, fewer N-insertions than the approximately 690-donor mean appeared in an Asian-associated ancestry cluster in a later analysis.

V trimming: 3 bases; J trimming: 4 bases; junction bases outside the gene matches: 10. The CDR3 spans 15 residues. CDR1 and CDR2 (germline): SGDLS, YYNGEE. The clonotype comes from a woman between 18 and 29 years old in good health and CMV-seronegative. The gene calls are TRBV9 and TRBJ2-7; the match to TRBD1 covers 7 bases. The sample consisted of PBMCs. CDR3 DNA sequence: TGTGCCAGCAGCGAATCCGGGACAGCTGCATACGAGCAGTACTTC. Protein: CASSESGTAAYEQYF. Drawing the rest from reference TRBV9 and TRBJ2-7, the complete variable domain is DSGVTQTPKHLITATGQRVTLRCSPRSGDLSVYWYQQSLDQGLQFLIQYYNGEERAKGNILERFSAQQFPDLHSELNLSSLELGDSALYFCASSESGTAAYEQYFGPGTRLTVT.